This T cell receptor beta chain was sequenced for a study of Ad26.COV2.S vaccination and SARS-CoV-2 variants. The data were produced by immunoSEQ multiplex PCR, yet TCRdb's version contains in-frame clones alone and is incomplete. The repertoire holds roughly 390,000 clones, roughly nine tenths seen once, with roughly 3% in the top ten. CDR1 is SGHNT, CDR2 YENEEA, per germline. Trimming removed 6 bases from V and 1 base from J, with 17 bases in between. The CDR3 sequence is 16 residues long. Described treatment: roughly 19 received Ad26.COV2.S at low or high dose, single or two shots; several received placebo; per-sample allocation not given. Sampling was performed 63 days after the first vaccine or placebo injection.

The gene calls are TRBV11-3 and TRBJ2-3; possibly TRBD2 for D (7 bases). The source material was peripheral blood, sampled in a trial of Ad26.COV2.S vaccine versus placebo. This TCR came from a person aged 18 to 65 who received the Ad26.COV2.S COVID-19 vaccine or a placebo. This CDR3 reads CASSGGVGGRTDTQYF. The DNA for the CDR3 is TGTGCCAGCAGTGGGGGAGTCGGGGGGCGCACAGATACGCAGTATTTT.